One and the same sample provided the 11 T cell receptor beta chains below, sequenced in a study of T cell responses to AZD1222 COVID-19 vaccine. The repertoire was sequenced with immunoSEQ multiplex PCR; TCRdb's copy has only in-frame clones and lacks some. The data hold approximately 120,000 clones, with 92% observed a single time. Source: peripheral blood, taken on day 0 of AZD1222 vaccination. These receptors came from an adult in good health.

This rearrangement joins TRBV5-1 to TRBJ2-5; either TRBD1 or TRBD2 may supply D (5 bases each). Deletions cut 3 bases from V and 5 bases from J, with 14 bases between. Germline lookup yields CDR1 SGHRS and CDR2 YFSETQ. The CDR3 extends over 14 amino acids. The CDR3 nucleotides read TGCGCCAGCAGCTCAGCCGGGGCCGCGGAGACCCAGTACTTC. Its translation: CASSSAGAAETQYF.

This clone showed up just a few times. The CDR3 DNA sequence: TGTGCCAGCAAAACTAGCGGGCCCTGGGACACCGGGGAGCTGTTTTTT. It specifies CASKTSGPWDTGELFF. The rearrangement joins TRBV9 to TRBJ2-2; 9 positions match TRBD2. The V segment lost 6 bases and the J segment 3 bases; nucleotides outside the gene matches: 9. The germline V gene encodes CDR1 SGDLS and CDR2 YYNGEE. CDR3 length equals 16 residues.

With regard to this clone: The same CDR3 is also encoded by other DNA sequences in this sample. The chain carries TRBV24-1 and TRBJ2-2; 10 positions match TRBD1. The CDR3 is 14 residues long. Looked up from germline, CDR1 is KGHDR and CDR2 is SFDVKD. Trimming cost V 5 bases and J 4 bases; bases outside gene matches: 0. This CDR3 is CATSGQGATGELFF. For the CDR3, the DNA is TGTGCCACCAGTGGACAGGGGGCCACCGGGGAGCTGTTTTTT.

The V gene is TRBV27, the J gene TRBJ2-2; tentative D call: TRBD2 (6 bases). The CDR3 runs to 15 residues. V was pared by 0 bases and J by 5 bases, with 10 bases between. Germline V gene sequence: CDR1 MNHEY, CDR2 SMNVEV (reference sequence). CDR3 sequence (DNA): TGTGCCAGCAGTTTATCAGCCCTAGCGACCGGGGAGCTGTTTTTT. Amino acid sequence: CASSLSALATGELFF.

The chain carries TRBV19 and TRBJ2-7, with a tentative D call TRBD2 (5 bases). V was trimmed by 7 bases and J by 4 bases, leaving 11 bases between them. Germline loops: CDR1 LNHDA, CDR2 SQIVND (reference sequence). CDR3 size: 12 residues. The CDR3 loop is CASTGDRYEQYF. CDR3 sequence (DNA): TGTGCCAGTACCGGGGATCGGTACGAGCAGTACTTC.

This clone was seen once. The V and J genes are TRBV19 and TRBJ2-1; a weak D match, TRBD1 (5 bases). The ends were cut back, 2 bases at V and 4 bases at J, with 9 bases in the middle. In germline, CDR1 is LNHDA, CDR2 SQIVND (reference sequence). This CDR3 spans 14 amino acids. CDR3 loop: CASSIRTIYNEQFF. In DNA form, the CDR3 reads TGTGCCAGTAGTATAAGGACAATTTACAATGAGCAGTTCTTC.

The chain has TRBV5-1 and TRBJ2-5, with 12 bases fitting TRBD1. Germline-derived CDR1 and CDR2 are SGHRS and YFSETQ. The CDR3 covers 15 residues. Unmatched junction bases numbered 5, after V lost 3 bases and J lost 5 bases. The CDR3 spells CASSSRDRGRETQYF. The CDR3 nucleotides read TGCGCCAGCAGCTCCCGGGACAGGGGGCGCGAGACCCAGTACTTC. The full variable domain, in which reference TRBV5-1 and TRBJ2-5 provide the parts outside the CDR3, is KAGVTQTPRYLIKTRGQQVTLSCSPISGHRSVSWYQQTPGQGLQFLFEYFSETQRNKGNFPGRFSGRQFSNSRSEMNVSTLELGDSALYLCASSSRDRGRETQYFGPGTRLLVL.

The chain joins TRBV5-4 to TRBJ2-5; 8 bases are shared with TRBD1. The J segment lost 2 bases and the V segment lost 4 bases, leaving 4 bases of the junction unmatched. Germline lookup yields CDR1 SGHNT and CDR2 YYREEE (reference sequence). The length of the CDR3 is 14 residues. The chain's CDR3 is CASSPTGAQETQYF. DNA of the CDR3: TGTGCCAGCAGCCCGACAGGGGCGCAAGAGACCCAGTACTTC.

V is TRBV4-2 and J is TRBJ2-1; TRBD2 might be the D (6 bases). The CDR3 runs 15 residues. V was cut by 0 bases and J by 9 bases, with 15 bases left in between. Germline V gene lookup returns CDR1 LGHNA and CDR2 YNFKEQ. The CDR3 nucleotides are TGTGCCAGCAGCCAAGATGCCCGCGGGGCCGTTGAGCAGTTCTTC. Amino acid sequence: CASSQDARGAVEQFF.

In DNA, the CDR3 is TGTGCCAGCAGCTTAGGGGACAGCCAATGCAATCAGCCCCAGCATTTT. It translates to CASSLGDSQCNQPQHF. The chain uses TRBV11-3 and TRBJ1-5; 7 bases are shared with TRBD1. V dropped 1 base and J dropped 2; count of bases not matched to a gene: 5. This CDR3 spans 16 amino acids. Germline V lookup: CDR1 SGHNT, CDR2 YENEEA.

The chain uses TRBV19 and TRBJ2-7; TRBD1 agrees at 8 bases. Germline V CDR1 and CDR2: LNHDA, SQIVND (reference sequence). The CDR3 is 13 residues long. V lost 8 bases and J lost 2; bases outside the gene matches: 5. The CDR3 DNA reads TGTGCCAGTGGGACAGGTAGAACCTACGAGCAGTACTTC. Protein: CASGTGRTYEQYF.